The following is a T cell receptor beta chain sequence with its context. V was trimmed by 4 bases and J by 3 bases, leaving 16 bases between them. The CDR3 runs 16 residues. Germline V lookup: CDR1 SGHTA, CDR2 FQGNSA. This sample was included in a study of blood T cell repertoires in COVID-19. Turning to the study itself: Samples taken during acute and convalescent COVID-19 were collected in the United States, Italy and Spain. From T cells, B-cell-depleted T cells, or PBMCs came the material, which was cDNA or gDNA.

As handled by the study authors: From reference gene primer amplification, estimates of nucleated cell counts were derived. Clones were read by immunoSEQ multiplex PCR, and TCRdb kept only the in-frame ones, dropping some. The DNA gave D and trimming, while V, J and clone size come from that table. The sample yields approximately 470,000 clones, approximately 85% seen once. Sequencing used peripheral blood. The clonotype originates from a human donor in a cohort sampled during active COVID-19. V usage is TRBV7-2 and J usage is TRBJ2-4; D possibly corresponds to TRBD2 (5 bases). In nucleotides, the CDR3 is TGTGCCAGCAGCTCTACTAGGGCTAGTTACAAAAACATTCAGTACTTC. This sequence encodes CASSSTRASYKNIQYF.